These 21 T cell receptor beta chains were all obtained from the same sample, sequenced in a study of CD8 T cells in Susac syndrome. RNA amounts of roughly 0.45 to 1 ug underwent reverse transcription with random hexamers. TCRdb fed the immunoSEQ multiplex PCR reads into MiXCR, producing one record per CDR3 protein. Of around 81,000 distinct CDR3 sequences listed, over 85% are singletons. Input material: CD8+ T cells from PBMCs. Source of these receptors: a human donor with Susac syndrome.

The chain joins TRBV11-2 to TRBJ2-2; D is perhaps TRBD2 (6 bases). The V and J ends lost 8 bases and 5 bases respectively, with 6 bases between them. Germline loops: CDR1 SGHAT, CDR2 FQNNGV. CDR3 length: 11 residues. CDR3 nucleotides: TGTGCCAGCGGGAGGACCGGGGAGCTGTTTTTT. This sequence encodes CASGRTGELFF.

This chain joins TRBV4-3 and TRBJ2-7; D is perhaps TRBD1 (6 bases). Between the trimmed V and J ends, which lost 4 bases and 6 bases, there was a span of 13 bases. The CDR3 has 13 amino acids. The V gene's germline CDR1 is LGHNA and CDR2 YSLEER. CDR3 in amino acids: CASSPGVRGEQYF. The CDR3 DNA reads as TGCGCCAGCAGCCCAGGGGTGAGGGGCGAGCAGTACTTC.

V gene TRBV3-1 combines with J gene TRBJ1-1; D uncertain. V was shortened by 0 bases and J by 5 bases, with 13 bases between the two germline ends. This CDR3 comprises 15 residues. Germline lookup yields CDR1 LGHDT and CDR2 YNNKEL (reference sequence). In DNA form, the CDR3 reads TGTGCCAGCAGCCAAGATAGGGAGGGATGGACTGAAGCTTTCTTT. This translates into CASSQDREGWTEAFF.

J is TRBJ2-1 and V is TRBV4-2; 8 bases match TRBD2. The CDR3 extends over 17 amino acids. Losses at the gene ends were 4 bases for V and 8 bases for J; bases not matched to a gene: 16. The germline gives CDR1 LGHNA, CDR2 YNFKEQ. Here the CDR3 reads CASSLMEPGLVPHEQFF. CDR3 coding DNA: TGTGCCAGCAGCCTCATGGAACCGGGACTAGTACCTCATGAGCAGTTCTTC.

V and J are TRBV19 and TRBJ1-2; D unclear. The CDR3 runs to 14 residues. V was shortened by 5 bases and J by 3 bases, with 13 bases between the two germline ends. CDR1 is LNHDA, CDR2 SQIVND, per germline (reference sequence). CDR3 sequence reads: CASSSAGGDYGYTF. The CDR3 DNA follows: TGTGCCAGTAGTTCCGCCGGCGGTGACTATGGCTACACCTTC.

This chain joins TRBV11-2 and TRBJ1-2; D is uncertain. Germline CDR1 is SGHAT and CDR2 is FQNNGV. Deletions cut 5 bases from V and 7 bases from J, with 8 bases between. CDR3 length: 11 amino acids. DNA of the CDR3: TGTGCCAGCAGCCTGAGAGGTGGCTACACCTTC. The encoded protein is CASSLRGGYTF.

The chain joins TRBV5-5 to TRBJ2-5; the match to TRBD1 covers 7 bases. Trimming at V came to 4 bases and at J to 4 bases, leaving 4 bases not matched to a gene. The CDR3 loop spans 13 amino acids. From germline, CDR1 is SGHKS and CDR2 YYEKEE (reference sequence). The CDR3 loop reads CASSRQGAETQYF. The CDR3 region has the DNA TGTGCCAGCAGCCGACAGGGTGCAGAGACCCAGTACTTC.

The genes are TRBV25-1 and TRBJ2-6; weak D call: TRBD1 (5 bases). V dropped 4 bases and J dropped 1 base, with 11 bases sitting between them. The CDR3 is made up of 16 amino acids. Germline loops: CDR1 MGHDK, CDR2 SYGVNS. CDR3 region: CASSVGRGSGANVLTF. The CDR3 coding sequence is TGTGCCAGCAGTGTTGGTAGGGGATCTGGGGCCAACGTCCTGACTTTC.

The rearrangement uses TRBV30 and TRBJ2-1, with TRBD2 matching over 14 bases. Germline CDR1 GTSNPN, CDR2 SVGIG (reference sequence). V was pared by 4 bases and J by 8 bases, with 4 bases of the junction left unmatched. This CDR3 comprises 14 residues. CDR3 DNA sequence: TGTGCCTGGACGGGACTAGCGGGAGTTCATGAGCAGTTCTTC. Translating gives CAWTGLAGVHEQFF.

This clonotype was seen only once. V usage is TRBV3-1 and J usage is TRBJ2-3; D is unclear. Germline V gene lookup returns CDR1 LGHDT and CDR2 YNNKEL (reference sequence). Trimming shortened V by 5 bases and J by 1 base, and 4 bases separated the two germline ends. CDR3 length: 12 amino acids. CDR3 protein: CASSDRTDTQYF. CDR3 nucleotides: TGTGCCAGCAGCGACCGCACAGATACGCAGTATTTT.

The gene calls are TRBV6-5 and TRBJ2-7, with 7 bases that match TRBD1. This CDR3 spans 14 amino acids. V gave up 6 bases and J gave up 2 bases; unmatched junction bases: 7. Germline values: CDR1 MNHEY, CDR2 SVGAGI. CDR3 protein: CASSQTGTAYEQYF. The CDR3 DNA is TGTGCCAGCAGCCAGACAGGGACGGCCTACGAGCAGTACTTC.

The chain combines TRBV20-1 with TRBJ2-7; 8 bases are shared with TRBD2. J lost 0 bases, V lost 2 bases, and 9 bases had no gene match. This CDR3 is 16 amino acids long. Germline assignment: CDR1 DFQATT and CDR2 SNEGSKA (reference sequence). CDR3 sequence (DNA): TGCAGTGCTAGAAACCTGCTAGCGGGCGGCTCCTACGAGCAGTACTTC. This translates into CSARNLLAGGSYEQYF.

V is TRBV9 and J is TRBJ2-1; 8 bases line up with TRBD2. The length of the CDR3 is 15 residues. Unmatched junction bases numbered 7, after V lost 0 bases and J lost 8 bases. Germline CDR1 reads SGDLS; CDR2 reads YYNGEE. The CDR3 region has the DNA TGTGCCAGCAGCGTAGGGGGACTAGTCAGCGATGAGCAGTTCTTC. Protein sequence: CASSVGGLVSDEQFF.

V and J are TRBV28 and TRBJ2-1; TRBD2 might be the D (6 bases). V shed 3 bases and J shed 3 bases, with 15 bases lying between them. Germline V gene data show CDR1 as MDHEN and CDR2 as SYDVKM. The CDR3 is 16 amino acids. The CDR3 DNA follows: TGTGCCAGCAGTTTTGTGCGGGATCCTTACTACAATGAGCAGTTCTTC. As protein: CASSFVRDPYYNEQFF.

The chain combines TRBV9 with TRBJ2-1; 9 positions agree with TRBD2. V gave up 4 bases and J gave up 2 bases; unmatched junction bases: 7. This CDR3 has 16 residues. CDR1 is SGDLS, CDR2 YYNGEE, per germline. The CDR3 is CASSSSLAGTYNEQFF. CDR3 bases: TGTGCCAGCAGCTCTTCTCTAGCGGGGACCTACAATGAGCAGTTCTTC.

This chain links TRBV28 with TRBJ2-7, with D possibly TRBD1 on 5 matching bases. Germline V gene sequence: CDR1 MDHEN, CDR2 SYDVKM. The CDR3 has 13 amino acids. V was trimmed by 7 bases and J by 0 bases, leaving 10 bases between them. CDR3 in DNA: TGTGCCAGCATCGACAGAAGCTCCTACGAGCAGTACTTC. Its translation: CASIDRSSYEQYF.

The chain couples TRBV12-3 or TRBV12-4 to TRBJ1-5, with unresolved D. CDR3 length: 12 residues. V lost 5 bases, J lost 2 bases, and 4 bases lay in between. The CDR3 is CASSPRNQPQHF. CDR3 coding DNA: TGTGCCAGCAGTCCCCGCAATCAGCCCCAGCATTTT.

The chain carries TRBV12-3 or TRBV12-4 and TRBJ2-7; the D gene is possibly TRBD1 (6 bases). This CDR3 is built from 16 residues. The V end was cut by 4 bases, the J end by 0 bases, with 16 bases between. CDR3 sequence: CASSSEVTGDSYEQYF. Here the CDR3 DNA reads TGTGCCAGCAGTTCCGAGGTGACAGGCGACTCCTACGAGCAGTACTTC.

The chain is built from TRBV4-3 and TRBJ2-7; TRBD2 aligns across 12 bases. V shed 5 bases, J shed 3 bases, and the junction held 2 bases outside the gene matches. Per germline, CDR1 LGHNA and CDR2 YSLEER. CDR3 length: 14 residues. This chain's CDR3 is CASSVGLAGYEQYF. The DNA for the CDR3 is TGCGCCAGCAGCGTGGGACTAGCGGGCTACGAGCAGTACTTC.

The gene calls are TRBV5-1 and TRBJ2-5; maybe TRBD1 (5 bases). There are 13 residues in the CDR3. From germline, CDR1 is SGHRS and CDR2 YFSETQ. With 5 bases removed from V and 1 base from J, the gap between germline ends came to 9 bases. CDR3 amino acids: CASRLGLQETQYF. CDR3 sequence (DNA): TGCGCCAGCAGACTGGGGCTCCAAGAGACCCAGTACTTC.

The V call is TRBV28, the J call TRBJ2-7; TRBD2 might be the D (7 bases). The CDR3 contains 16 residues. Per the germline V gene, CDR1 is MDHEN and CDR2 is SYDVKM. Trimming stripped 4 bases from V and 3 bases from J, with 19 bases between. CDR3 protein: CASSSSGTFKDYEQYF. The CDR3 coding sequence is TGTGCCAGCAGTTCGAGCGGGACATTTAAAGACTACGAGCAGTACTTC.